This T cell receptor beta chain comes out of a study of T cells in Graves' hyperthyroidism and ophthalmopathy. The table lists this clonotype with many counts. Using 9.5 to 10 ml of fresh peripheral blood, PBMCs were prepared. CDR3 size: 14 residues. The V gene lost 2 bases and the J gene lost 9 bases, with 14 bases spanning the gap. Germline loops: CDR1 MNHEY, CDR2 SVGAGI. From RNA transcripts, TCR beta CDR3 regions were amplified. The TCR CDR3 first-round RT-PCR relied on the HTBI primer set. Via MiXCR, TCRdb re-called the multiplex PCR reads, giving one row per CDR3 protein. The sample has more than 350,000 distinct CDR3 sequences, about a sixth seen once.

The sequencing input was blood. V usage is TRBV6-5 and J usage is TRBJ2-1, with D possibly TRBD1 on 6 matching bases. The TCR originated in a woman aged 25 to 39 with Graves' hyperthyroidism that later progressed to Graves' ophthalmopathy. CDR3 in DNA: TGTGCCAGCAGTTACCAACTCAGGGGTTCTGAGCAGTTCTTC. Its protein product is CASSYQLRGSEQFF.